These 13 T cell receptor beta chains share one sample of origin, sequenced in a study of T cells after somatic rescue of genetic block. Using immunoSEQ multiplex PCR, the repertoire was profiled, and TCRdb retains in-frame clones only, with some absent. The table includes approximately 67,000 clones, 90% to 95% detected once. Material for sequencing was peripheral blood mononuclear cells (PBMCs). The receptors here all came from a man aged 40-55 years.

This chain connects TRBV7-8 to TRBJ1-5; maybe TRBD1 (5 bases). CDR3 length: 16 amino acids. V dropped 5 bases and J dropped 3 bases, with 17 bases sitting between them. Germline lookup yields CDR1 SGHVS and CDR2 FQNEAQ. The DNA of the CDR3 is TGTGCCAGCAGCGTCTACGGGCGGACAATCAATCAGCCCCAGCATTTT. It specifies CASSVYGRTINQPQHF.

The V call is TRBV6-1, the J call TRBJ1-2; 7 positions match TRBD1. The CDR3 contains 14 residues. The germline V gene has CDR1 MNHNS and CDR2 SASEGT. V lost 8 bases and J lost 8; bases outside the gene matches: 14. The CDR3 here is CASLYNRGREGYTF. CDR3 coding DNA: TGTGCCAGCCTATATAACAGGGGCAGGGAGGGCTACACCTTC.

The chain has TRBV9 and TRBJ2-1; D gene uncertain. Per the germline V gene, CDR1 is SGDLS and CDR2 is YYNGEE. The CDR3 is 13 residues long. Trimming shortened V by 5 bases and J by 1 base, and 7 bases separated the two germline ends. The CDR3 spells CASSFESYNEQFF. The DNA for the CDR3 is TGTGCCAGCAGTTTCGAATCCTACAATGAGCAGTTCTTC.

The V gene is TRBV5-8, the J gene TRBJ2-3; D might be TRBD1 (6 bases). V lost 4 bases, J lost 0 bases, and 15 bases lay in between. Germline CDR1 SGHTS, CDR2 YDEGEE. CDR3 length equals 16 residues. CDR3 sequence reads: CASSPYGQYSTDTQYF. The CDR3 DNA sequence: TGTGCCAGCAGCCCCTACGGACAGTACAGCACAGATACGCAGTATTTT.

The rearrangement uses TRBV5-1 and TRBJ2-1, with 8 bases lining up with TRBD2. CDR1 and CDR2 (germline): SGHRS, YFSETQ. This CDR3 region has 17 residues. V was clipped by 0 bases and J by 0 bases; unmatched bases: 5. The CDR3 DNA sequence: TGCGCCAGCAGCTTGGTAGGCGGGGGGAACTCCTACAATGAGCAGTTCTTC. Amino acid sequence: CASSLVGGGNSYNEQFF.

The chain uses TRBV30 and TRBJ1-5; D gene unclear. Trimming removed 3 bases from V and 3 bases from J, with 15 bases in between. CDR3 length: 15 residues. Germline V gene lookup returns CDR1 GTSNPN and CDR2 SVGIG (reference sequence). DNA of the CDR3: TGTGCCTGGAGCCCCCGAGGTTTTAACAATCAGCCCCAGCATTTT. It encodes CAWSPRGFNNQPQHF.

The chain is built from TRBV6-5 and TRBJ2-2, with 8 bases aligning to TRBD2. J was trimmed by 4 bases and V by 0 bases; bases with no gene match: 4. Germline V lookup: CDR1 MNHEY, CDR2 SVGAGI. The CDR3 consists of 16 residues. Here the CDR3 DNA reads TGTGCCAGCAGTTACTCGGGGAGCGGGAGCACCGGGGAGCTGTTTTTT. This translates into CASSYSGSGSTGELFF.

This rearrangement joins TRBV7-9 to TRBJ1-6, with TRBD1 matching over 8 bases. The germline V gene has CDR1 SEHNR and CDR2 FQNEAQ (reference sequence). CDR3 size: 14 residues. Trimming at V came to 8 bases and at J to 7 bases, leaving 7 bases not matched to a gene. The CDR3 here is CASGPDRVNSPLHF. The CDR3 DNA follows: TGTGCCAGCGGTCCGGACAGGGTAAATTCACCCCTCCACTTT.

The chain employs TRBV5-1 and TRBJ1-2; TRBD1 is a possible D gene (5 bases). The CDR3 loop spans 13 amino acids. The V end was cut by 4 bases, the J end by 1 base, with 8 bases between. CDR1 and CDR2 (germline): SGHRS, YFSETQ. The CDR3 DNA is TGCGCCAGCAGCCCGGGGGGTAACTATGGCTACACCTTC. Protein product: CASSPGGNYGYTF.

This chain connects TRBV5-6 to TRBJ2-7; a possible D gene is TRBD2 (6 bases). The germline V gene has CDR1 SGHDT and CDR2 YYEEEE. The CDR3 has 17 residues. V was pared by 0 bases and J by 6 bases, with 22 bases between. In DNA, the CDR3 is TGTGCCAGCAGCTTGGCCCCCGGGCGGGATTGGAGAGGCGAGCAGTACTTC. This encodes CASSLAPGRDWRGEQYF.

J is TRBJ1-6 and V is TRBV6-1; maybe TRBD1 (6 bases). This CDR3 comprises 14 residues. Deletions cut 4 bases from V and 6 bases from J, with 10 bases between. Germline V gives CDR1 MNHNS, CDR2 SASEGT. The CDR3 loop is CASSGPRGNSPLHF. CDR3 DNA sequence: TGTGCCAGCAGTGGACCCAGGGGTAATTCACCCCTCCACTTT.

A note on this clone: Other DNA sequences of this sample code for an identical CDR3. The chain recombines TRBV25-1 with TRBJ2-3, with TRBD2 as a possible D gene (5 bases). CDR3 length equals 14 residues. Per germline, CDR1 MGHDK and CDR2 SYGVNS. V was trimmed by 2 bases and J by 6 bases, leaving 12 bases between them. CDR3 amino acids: CASSEMEATDTQYF. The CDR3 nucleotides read TGTGCCAGCAGTGAAATGGAGGCCACGGATACGCAGTATTTT.

The CDR3 spells CASSRRAGFDGEQYF. CDR3 sequence (DNA): TGTGCCAGCAGCCGCCGGGCCGGGTTCGATGGGGAGCAGTACTTC. J is TRBJ2-7 and V is TRBV9; D is uncertain. The V and J ends lost 4 bases and 7 bases respectively, with 21 bases between them. The CDR3 runs to 15 residues. From germline, CDR1 is SGDLS and CDR2 YYNGEE.